The 11 T cell receptor beta chains below come from one sample, sequenced in a study. TCRdb itself ran the 5' RACE reads through MiXCR, one entry per CDR3 protein. Among 10,000 to 15,000 distinct CDR3 sequences, less than 25% were seen once, and the ten largest hold 3%. Sequences were obtained from naive CD4+ T cells sorted from blood. Sample subset: naive CD4+ T cells, CD4+CD45RA+CD25-. All receptors come from a female donor with breast cancer.

This clonotype was seen ten or more times. The chain recombines TRBV3-1 with TRBJ1-1, with D perhaps TRBD1 (6 bases). Germline-derived CDR1 and CDR2 are LGHDT and YNNKEL (reference sequence). The V end was cut by 6 bases, the J end by 0 bases, with 29 bases between. This CDR3 region has 20 residues. Here the CDR3 DNA reads TGTGCCAGCAGTTATACTGTTTGGGACACGACCTCAAAAGTGAACACTGAAGCTTTCTTT. Translated: CASSYTVWDTTSKVNTEAFF.

There are many counts of this clonotype. This chain uses TRBV7-9 with TRBJ2-2, with a possible D match to TRBD1 (6 bases). CDR3 length: 13 amino acids. Trimming left V 3 bases short and J 10 bases short, with 12 bases between. Germline V gene sequence: CDR1 SEHNR, CDR2 FQNEAQ (reference sequence). The DNA of the CDR3 is TGTGCCAGCAGCTTGGGCAGGGGAAAGGAGCTGTTTTTT. Translation: CASSLGRGKELFF.

The chain links TRBV5-1 to TRBJ2-5; TRBD1 agrees at 7 bases. The germline CDR1 and CDR2 sequences are SGHRS and YFSETQ. With 1 base clipped from V and 4 bases from J, the junction kept 7 bases outside the gene matches. This CDR3 spans 15 amino acids. CDR3 DNA sequence: TGCGCCAGCAGCTTGTGGACAGGTGTTTCAGAGACCCAGTACTTC. Its protein is CASSLWTGVSETQYF.

This rearrangement joins TRBV5-1 to TRBJ1-4; 11 nucleotides align to TRBD1. The germline V gene encodes CDR1 SGHRS and CDR2 YFSETQ. The CDR3 totals 14 residues. V dropped 4 bases and J dropped 8; count of bases not matched to a gene: 4. This chain's CDR3 is CASSTGTGGEKLFF. The CDR3 DNA sequence: TGCGCCAGCAGCACAGGGACAGGGGGAGAAAAACTGTTTTTT.

In its sample, this clonotype was seen many times. The genes are TRBV7-8 and TRBJ2-7; 10 bases fit TRBD1. V shed 5 bases, J shed 3 bases, and the junction held 10 bases outside the gene matches. Germline V gene lookup returns CDR1 SGHVS and CDR2 FQNEAQ. This CDR3 region has 16 residues. In DNA, the CDR3 is TGTGCCAGCAGCGGAGACACCCGGACAGGGGGCTACGAGCAGTACTTC. This gives the protein CASSGDTRTGGYEQYF.

Comment on this clonotype: The conserved final phenylalanine or tryptophan is absent from the CDR3, which likely points to a read error. The gene calls are TRBV6-2 or TRBV6-3 and TRBJ2-1; either TRBD1 or TRBD2 may fit D (5 bases each). Germline V CDR1 and CDR2: MNHEY, SVGEGT. V lost 2 bases and J 4 bases, leaving 9 bases between the germline ends. This CDR3 spans 14 amino acids. The CDR3 loop is CASSYGTSYNEQFS. The CDR3 DNA is TGTGCCAGCAGTTACGGGACCTCTTACAATGAGCAGTTCTCC.

This clonotype is categorized as medium-sized. The chain joins TRBV20-1 to TRBJ1-5; 9 positions agree with TRBD1. V dropped 7 bases and J dropped 11; count of bases not matched to a gene: 18. In germline, CDR1 is DFQATT, CDR2 SNEGSKA (reference sequence). This CDR3 has 15 residues. CDR3 region: CSVSSGQGRALTQHF. As DNA, the CDR3 is TGCAGTGTTAGTTCCGGACAGGGGCGCGCCTTAACCCAGCATTTT.

This clonotype has only a few counts. A read error may be the cause here, since a much bigger clone is one base away. The chain recombines TRBV11-2 with TRBJ2-3; D remains ambiguous. With 3 bases removed from V and 1 base from J, the gap between germline ends came to 8 bases. Germline V gene sequence: CDR1 SGHAT, CDR2 FQNNGV. The CDR3 covers 14 residues. CDR3 coding DNA: TGTGCCAGCAGCTTCGTGCAGGGCACAGATACGCAGTATTTT. This sequence encodes CASSFVQGTDTQYF. Combining the CDR3 with reference TRBV11-2 and TRBJ2-3 gives the whole variable domain EAGVAQSPRYKIIEKRQSVAFWCNPISGHATLYWYQQILGQGPKLLIQFQNNGVVDDSQLPKDRFSAERLKGVDSTLKIQPAKLEDSAVYLCASSFVQGTDTQYFGPGTRLTVL.

This clonotype was recorded many times. The chain links TRBV20-1 to TRBJ2-4; 7 bases are a match to TRBD1. This CDR3 contains 14 residues. Germline CDR1 and CDR2: DFQATT and SNEGSKA (reference sequence). V lost 4 bases and J lost 4; bases outside the gene matches: 7. The CDR3 is CSATRPGQKNIQYF. The CDR3 region has the DNA TGCAGTGCTACAAGACCGGGACAGAAAAACATTCAGTACTTC.

As to this clonotype: Being one base from a much bigger clone, this may be a read error. V gene TRBV5-1 combines with J gene TRBJ2-7; TRBD1 matches at 7 bases. V lost 4 bases and J lost 0; bases outside the gene matches: 7. The CDR3 totals 15 residues. Germline assignment: CDR1 SGHRS and CDR2 YFSETQ. The CDR3 region has the DNA TGCGCCAGCAGCATCGGACAGGCGATCTCCTACGAGCAGTACTTC. Its translation: CASSIGQAISYEQYF.

Comments on this clonotype: A much larger clone lies a single base off, so this may be a read error. The chain recombines TRBV5-1 with TRBJ2-5; D perhaps matches TRBD2 (6 bases). Deletions cut 2 bases from V and 5 bases from J, with 13 bases between. The germline V gene encodes CDR1 SGHRS and CDR2 YFSETQ. The CDR3 spans 14 residues. CDR3 sequence reads: CASSLLALKETQYF. The CDR3 DNA reads TGCGCCAGCAGCTTACTAGCACTGAAGGAGACCCAGTACTTC. The full variable domain, with the rest looked up from reference TRBV5-1 and TRBJ2-5, is KAGVTQTPRYLIKTRGQQVTLSCSPISGHRSVSWYQQTPGQGLQFLFEYFSETQRNKGNFPGRFSGRQFSNSRSEMNVSTLELGDSALYLCASSLLALKETQYFGPGTRLLVL.